This T cell receptor (beta chain) is from a study of T cell clones after liver transplantation. The length of the CDR3 is 13 residues. Trimming cost V 5 bases and J 2 bases, with 10 bases left between them. Germline V gene data show CDR1 as MNHEY and CDR2 as SMNVEV (reference sequence). Only in-frame clones appear in the TCRdb table, and some are missing; sequencing was by immunoSEQ multiplex PCR. The sample has tens of thousands of clones; roughly nine tenths are singletons. This clone was detected a few times. The rearrangement links TRBV27 to TRBJ2-7; no firm D call. This TCR was sampled from a human patient who received a liver transplant. The graft donor may have contributed some T cells. Sequenced here: CD8+ T cells from blood, sampled 12 months after liver transplant. The CDR3 region has the DNA TGTGCCAGCAGTATGCAGGAGACCTACGAGCAGTACTTC. Translation: CASSMQETYEQYF.